Listed below are T cell receptor beta chains from one sample, sequenced in a study of regulatory T cells in long-lasting Graves disease. Via MiXCR, TCRdb re-called the multiplex PCR reads, giving one row per CDR3 protein. The table includes 350,000 to 500,000 distinct CDR3 sequences, 21% detected once. The starting material was peripheral blood mononuclear cells (PBMCs), obtained when the disease was refractory, from a patient treated with antithyroid drugs. These receptors all stem from a female donor with Graves disease. CDR3s include the opening cysteine and the closing phenylalanine or tryptophan. Each record gives: J gene, clone size, D gene, V gene, CDR3 DNA, CDR3 protein. The D gene is left open where the match is weak. Size is stated for part of the rows, as once, few or many counts, or as a class when the clone is expanded.

TRBJ1-2 many NA TRBV12-3/TRBV12-4 TGTGCCAGCAGCCCCGGGTTGGGTGGATCTAACTATGGCTACACCTTC CASSPGLGGSNYGYTF
TRBJ2-7 NA NA TRBV20-1 TGCAGTGCTCCTACGGGACAAAACTACGAGCAGTACTTC CSAPTGQNYEQYF
TRBJ2-7 many TRBD2 TRBV6-5 TGTGCCAGCAGTTACGTTAGCGGGAGGGCCCACGAGCAGTACTTC CASSYVSGRAHEQYF
TRBJ1-2 many NA TRBV6-5 TGTGCCAGCAGTTGGGGGGAAGGTGGCTACACCTTC CASSWGEGGYTF
TRBJ2-7 many NA TRBV28 TGTGCCAGCAGTTTATTGGACAGCACCTTTTACGAGCAGTACTTC CASSLLDSTFYEQYF
TRBJ2-2 few TRBD2 TRBV28 TGTGCCACTTCGACTAGCGCTACCGGGGAGCTGTTTTTT CATSTSATGELFF
TRBJ1-3 many NA TRBV2 TGTGCCAGCGGGATCGTGGCAGGGTCCGGAAACACCATATATTTT CASGIVAGSGNTIYF
TRBJ2-7 many NA TRBV10-1 TGCGCCAGCAGTGAGTTCGTGAGCTCCTACGAGCAGTACTTC CASSEFVSSYEQYF
TRBJ2-2 NA NA TRBV2 TGTGCCAGCAGTGACCTCACCTCCAAAGGTGCGAACACCGGGGAGCTGTTTTTT CASSDLTSKGANTGELFF
TRBJ2-2 many NA TRBV28 TGTGCCAGCAGTTTAGTGGCGGGGCGGTCGAACACCGGGGAGCTGTTTTTT CASSLVAGRSNTGELFF
TRBJ2-7 many TRBD1 TRBV7-3 TGTGCCAGCAGGAAAGGACAGGAAGGGGACGAGCAGTACTTC CASRKGQEGDEQYF
TRBJ1-1 many NA TRBV6-5 TGTGCCAGCAGTTACACGAGTCAGAACACTGAAGCTTTCTTT CASSYTSQNTEAFF
TRBJ2-5 many TRBD2 TRBV20-1 TGCAGTGCTAGAGGACTAGCTGAGACCCAGTACTTC CSARGLAETQYF
TRBJ2-2 many NA TRBV29-1 TGCAGCGTTGGAGGCGAGGGGAACACCGGGGAGCTGTTTTTT CSVGGEGNTGELFF
TRBJ2-1 few TRBD2 TRBV28 TGTGCCAGCAGAATAGCGGGCACGGCGCATGAGCAGTTCTTC CASRIAGTAHEQFF
TRBJ1-5 many NA TRBV12-3/TRBV12-4 TGTGCCAGCAGAAAAAACGAACCCGGGGCCGTCAATCAGCCCCAGCATTTT CASRKNEPGAVNQPQHF
TRBJ2-5 many TRBD2 TRBV30 TGTGCCTGGAGTGTTCTTACTAGCGGGAGGGCCTTAAAGACCCAGTACTTC CAWSVLTSGRALKTQYF
TRBJ1-1 many NA TRBV3-1 TGTGCCAGCAGCCAAGACAGGGTTCACACTGAAGCTTTCTTT CASSQDRVHTEAFF
TRBJ2-5 few NA TRBV20-1 TGCAGTGCTAGAGATTGGGGGGGACAGGCGACGGTTCAAGAGACCCAGTACTTC CSARDWGGQATVQETQYF
TRBJ2-7 few NA TRBV20-1 TGCAGTGCTTCCTTGCGTGACGAGCAGTACTTC CSASLRDEQYF
TRBJ2-3 NA NA TRBV28 TGTGCCAGCAGTTTCCGGTCAGGGGGGATGAATACGCAGTATTTT CASSFRSGGMNTQYF
TRBJ2-7 few NA TRBV10-3 TGTGCCATCAGTGTGCCCCCCGAGCTGTACTTC CAISVPPELYF
TRBJ2-3 NA TRBD2 TRBV10-3 TGTGCCGCCCCGGGAGGGAAGGGCACAGATACGCAGTATTTT CAAPGGKGTDTQYF